Sequencing of this TCR beta chain was carried out in a study of shared clonotypes between healthy human individuals. Division of CD4+ cells produced a CD45RA+ naive subset and a CD45RA-negative memory subset. Data came from immunoSEQ multiplex PCR; TCRdb stores just in-frame clones and leaves some out. Found here are approximately 2,300,000 clones, less than 95% of them singletons; the top ten hold around 0.35%. About this clone itself: What it binds is not known.

Findings and caveats of the study: Rarefaction gave evidence that sorted-subset sequencing remained incomplete despite large depth. The study generally estimated greater richness for naive than memory subsets. Non-shared clonotypes had lower generation probabilities than clonotypes shared by all four sorted-subset donors.

Sequenced material: naive CD4+ T cells from PBMCs. Noted subset: CD45RA+ positively selected. This sequence originates from a man younger than 35 in good health. Some clones in this sample may be carry-over from other donors' samples.

The chain's CDR3 is CASSLYHSAGAPGELFF. The CDR3, as DNA: TGTGCCAGCAGCTTATATCACTCCGCGGGGGCCCCCGGGGAGCTGTTTTTT. The chain has TRBV7-3 and TRBJ2-2; D might be TRBD2 (7 bases). V was shortened by 2 bases and J by 6 bases, with 19 bases between the two germline ends. CDR1 and CDR2 (germline): SGHTA, FQGTGA. The CDR3 sequence is 17 residues long.